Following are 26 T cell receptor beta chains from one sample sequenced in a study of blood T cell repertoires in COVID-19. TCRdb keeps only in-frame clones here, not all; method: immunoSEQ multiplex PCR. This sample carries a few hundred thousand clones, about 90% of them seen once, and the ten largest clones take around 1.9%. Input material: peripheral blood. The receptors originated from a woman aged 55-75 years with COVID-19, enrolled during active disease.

CDR3 sequence reads: CASSLTGGRQPQHF. DNA of the CDR3: TGTGCCAGCAGTCTGACAGGGGGACGTCAGCCCCAGCATTTT. J is TRBJ1-5 and V is TRBV2; 9 bases are shared with TRBD1. Germline assignment: CDR1 SNHLY and CDR2 FYNNEI. The V gene end was trimmed by 5 bases and the J gene end by 6 bases; junction bases not matched to a gene: 5. CDR3 length equals 14 residues. Full variable domain (rest looked up from reference TRBV2 and TRBJ1-5): EPEVTQTPSHQVTQMGQEVILRCVPISNHLYFYWYRQILGQKVEFLVSFYNNEISEKSEIFDDQFSVERPDGSNFTLKIRSTKLEDSAMYFCASSLTGGRQPQHFGDGTRLSIL.

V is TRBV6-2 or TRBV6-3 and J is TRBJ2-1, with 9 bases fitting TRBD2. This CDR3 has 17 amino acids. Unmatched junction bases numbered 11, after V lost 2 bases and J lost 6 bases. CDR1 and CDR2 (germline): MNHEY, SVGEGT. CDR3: CASSYLGVGGGANEQFF. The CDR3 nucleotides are TGTGCCAGCAGTTACCTCGGAGTTGGCGGGGGGGCCAATGAGCAGTTCTTC.

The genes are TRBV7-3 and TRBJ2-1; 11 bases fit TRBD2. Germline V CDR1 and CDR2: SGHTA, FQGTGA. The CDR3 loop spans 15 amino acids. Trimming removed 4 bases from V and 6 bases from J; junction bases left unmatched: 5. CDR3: CASSYSGGATNEQFF. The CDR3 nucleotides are TGTGCCAGCAGCTATAGCGGGGGGGCTACCAATGAGCAGTTCTTC.

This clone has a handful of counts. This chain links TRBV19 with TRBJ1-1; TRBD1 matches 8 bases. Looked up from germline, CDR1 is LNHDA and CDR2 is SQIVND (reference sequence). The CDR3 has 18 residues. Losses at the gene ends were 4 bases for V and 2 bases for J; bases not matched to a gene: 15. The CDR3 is CASSTNFQGAIRNTEAFF. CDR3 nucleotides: TGTGCCAGTAGTACGAATTTTCAGGGGGCTATAAGAAACACTGAAGCTTTCTTT.

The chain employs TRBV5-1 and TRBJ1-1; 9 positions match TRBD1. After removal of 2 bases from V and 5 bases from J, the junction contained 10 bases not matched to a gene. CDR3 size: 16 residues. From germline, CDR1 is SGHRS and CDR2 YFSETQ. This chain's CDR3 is CASSLTGGARGTEAFF. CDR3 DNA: TGCGCCAGCAGCTTAACAGGGGGCGCGCGGGGAACTGAAGCTTTCTTT. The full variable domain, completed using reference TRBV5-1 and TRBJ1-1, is KAGVTQTPRYLIKTRGQQVTLSCSPISGHRSVSWYQQTPGQGLQFLFEYFSETQRNKGNFPGRFSGRQFSNSRSEMNVSTLELGDSALYLCASSLTGGARGTEAFFGQGTRLTVV.

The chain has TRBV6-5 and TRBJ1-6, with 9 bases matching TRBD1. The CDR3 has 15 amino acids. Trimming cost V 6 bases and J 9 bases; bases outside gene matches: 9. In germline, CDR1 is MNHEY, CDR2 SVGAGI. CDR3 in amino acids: CASSRGQGSGSPLHF. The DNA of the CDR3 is TGTGCCAGCAGCCGCGGACAGGGGTCGGGTTCACCCCTCCACTTT.

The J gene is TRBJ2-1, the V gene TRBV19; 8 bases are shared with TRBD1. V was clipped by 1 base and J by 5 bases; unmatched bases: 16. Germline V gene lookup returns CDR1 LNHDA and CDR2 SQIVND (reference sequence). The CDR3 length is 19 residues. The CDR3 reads CASSIAQLDRALRNNEQFF. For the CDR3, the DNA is TGTGCCAGTAGTATAGCCCAACTGGACAGGGCTTTAAGGAACAATGAGCAGTTCTTC.

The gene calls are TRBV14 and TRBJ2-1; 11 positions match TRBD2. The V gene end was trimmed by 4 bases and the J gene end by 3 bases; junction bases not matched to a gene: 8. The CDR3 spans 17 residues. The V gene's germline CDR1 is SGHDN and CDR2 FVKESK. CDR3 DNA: TGTGCCAGCAGCCCCCTTAGCGGGGGGGCTAGCTACAATGAGCAGTTCTTC. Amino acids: CASSPLSGGASYNEQFF.

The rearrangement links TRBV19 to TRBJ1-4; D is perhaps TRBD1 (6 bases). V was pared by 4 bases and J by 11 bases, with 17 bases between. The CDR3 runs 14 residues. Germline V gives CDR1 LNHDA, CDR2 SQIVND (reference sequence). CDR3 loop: CASSTQQGNWKLFF. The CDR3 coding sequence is TGTGCCAGTAGTACACAACAGGGCAATTGGAAACTGTTTTTT.

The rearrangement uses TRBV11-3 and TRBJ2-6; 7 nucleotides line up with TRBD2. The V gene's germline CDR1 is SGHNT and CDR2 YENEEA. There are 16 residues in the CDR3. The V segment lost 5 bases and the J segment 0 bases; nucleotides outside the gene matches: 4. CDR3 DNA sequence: TGTGCCAGCAGCATAGGACTAGGCTCTGGGGCCAACGTCCTGACTTTC. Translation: CASSIGLGSGANVLTF.

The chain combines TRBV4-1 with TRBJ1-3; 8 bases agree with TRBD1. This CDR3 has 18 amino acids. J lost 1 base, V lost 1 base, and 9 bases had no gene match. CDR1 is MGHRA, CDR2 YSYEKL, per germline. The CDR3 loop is CASSQGVTGARSGNTIYF. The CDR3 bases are TGCGCCAGCAGCCAAGGGGTGACAGGGGCCAGATCTGGAAACACCATATATTTT.

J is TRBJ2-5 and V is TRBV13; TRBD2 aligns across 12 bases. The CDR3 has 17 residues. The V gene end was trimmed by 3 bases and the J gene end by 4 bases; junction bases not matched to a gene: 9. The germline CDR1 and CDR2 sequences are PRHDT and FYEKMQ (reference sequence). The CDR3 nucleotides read TGTGCCAGCAGCTTTTTTCCTAGCGGGAGGGGAGCAGAGACCCAGTACTTC. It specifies CASSFFPSGRGAETQYF. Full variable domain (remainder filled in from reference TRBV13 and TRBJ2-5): AAGVIQSPRHLIKEKRETATLKCYPIPRHDTVYWYQQGPGQDPQFLISFYEKMQSDKGSIPDRFSAQQFSDYHSELNMSSLELGDSALYFCASSFFPSGRGAETQYFGPGTRLLVL.

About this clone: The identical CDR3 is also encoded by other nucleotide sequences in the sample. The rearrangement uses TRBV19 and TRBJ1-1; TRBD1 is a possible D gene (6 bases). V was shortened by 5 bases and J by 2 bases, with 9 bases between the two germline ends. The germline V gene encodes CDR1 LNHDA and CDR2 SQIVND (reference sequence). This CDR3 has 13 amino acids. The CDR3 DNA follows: TGTGCCAGTAGTCTGACAGGTAACACTGAAGCTTTCTTT. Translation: CASSLTGNTEAFF.

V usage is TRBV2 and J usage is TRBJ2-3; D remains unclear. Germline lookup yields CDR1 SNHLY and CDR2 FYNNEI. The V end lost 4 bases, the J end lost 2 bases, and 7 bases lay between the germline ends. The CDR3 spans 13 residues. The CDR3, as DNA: TGTGCCAGCAGTGCCCGGGTCACAGATACGCAGTATTTT. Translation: CASSARVTDTQYF. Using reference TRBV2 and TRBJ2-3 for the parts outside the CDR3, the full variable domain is EPEVTQTPSHQVTQMGQEVILRCVPISNHLYFYWYRQILGQKVEFLVSFYNNEISEKSEIFDDQFSVERPDGSNFTLKIRSTKLEDSAMYFCASSARVTDTQYFGPGTRLTVL.

The CDR3 DNA follows: TGTGCCAGCAGCCCTCTTTGGGGGGTTAGCAATCAGCCCCAGCATTTT. Its protein product is CASSPLWGVSNQPQHF. J is TRBJ1-5 and V is TRBV6-2 or TRBV6-3; D perhaps matches TRBD1 (5 bases). V gave up 6 bases and J gave up 0 bases, with 15 bases separating them. This CDR3 has 16 residues. Germline V gives CDR1 MNHEY, CDR2 SVGEGT.

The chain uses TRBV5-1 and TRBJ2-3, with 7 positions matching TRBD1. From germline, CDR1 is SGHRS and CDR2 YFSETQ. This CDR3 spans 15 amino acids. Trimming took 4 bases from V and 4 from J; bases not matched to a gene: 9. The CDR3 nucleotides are TGCGCCAGCAGCATACTTCTTACAGGGGCAGATACGCAGTATTTT. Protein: CASSILLTGADTQYF.

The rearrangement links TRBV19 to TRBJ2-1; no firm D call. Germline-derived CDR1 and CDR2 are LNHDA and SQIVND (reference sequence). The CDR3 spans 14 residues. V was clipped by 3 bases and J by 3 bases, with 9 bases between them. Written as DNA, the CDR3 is TGTGCCAGTAGTATTTCCTCCCGCTACAATGAGCAGTTCTTC. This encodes CASSISSRYNEQFF.

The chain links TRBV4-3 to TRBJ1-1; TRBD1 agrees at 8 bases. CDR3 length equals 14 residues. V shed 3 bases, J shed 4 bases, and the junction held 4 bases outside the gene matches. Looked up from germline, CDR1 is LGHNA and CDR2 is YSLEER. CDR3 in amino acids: CASSHGQGLTEAFF. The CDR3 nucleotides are TGCGCCAGCAGCCATGGACAGGGACTCACTGAAGCTTTCTTT.

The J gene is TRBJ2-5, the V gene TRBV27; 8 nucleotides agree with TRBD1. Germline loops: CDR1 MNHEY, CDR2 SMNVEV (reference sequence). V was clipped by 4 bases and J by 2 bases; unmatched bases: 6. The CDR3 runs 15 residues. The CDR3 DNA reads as TGTGCCAGCAGTTGGGGGACAGGAATACAAGAGACCCAGTACTTC. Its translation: CASSWGTGIQETQYF.

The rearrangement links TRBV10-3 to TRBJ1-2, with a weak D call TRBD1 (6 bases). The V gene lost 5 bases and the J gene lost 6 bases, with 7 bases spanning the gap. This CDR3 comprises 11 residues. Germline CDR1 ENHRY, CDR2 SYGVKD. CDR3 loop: CAISKGDGYTF. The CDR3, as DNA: TGTGCCATCAGTAAGGGGGATGGCTACACCTTC.

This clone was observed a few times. The CDR3, as DNA: TGTGCCAGCAGCTCCCGGACAGGGCTCACTGAAGCTTTCTTT. Protein: CASSSRTGLTEAFF. The chain uses TRBV7-8 and TRBJ1-1; TRBD1 aligns across 8 bases. CDR3 size: 14 residues. Trimming cost V 4 bases and J 4 bases; bases outside gene matches: 5. Germline V gene sequence: CDR1 SGHVS, CDR2 FQNEAQ.

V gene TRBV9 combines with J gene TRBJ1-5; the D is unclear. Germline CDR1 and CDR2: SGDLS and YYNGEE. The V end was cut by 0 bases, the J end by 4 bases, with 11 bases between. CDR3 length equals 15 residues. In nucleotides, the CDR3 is TGTGCCAGCAGCGTAGACGGGGTTGGGAATCAGCCCCAGCATTTT. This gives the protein CASSVDGVGNQPQHF.

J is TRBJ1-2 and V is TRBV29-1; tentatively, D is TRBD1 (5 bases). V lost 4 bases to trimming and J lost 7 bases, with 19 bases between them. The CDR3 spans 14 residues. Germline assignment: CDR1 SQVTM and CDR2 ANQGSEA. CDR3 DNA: TGCAGCGTTGCGCCCCTCCAGGGTGGGGCTGGCTACACCTTC. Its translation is CSVAPLQGGAGYTF.

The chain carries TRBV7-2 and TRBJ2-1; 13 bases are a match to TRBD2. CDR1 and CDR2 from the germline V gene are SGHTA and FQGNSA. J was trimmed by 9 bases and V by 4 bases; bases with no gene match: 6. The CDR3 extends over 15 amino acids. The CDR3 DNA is TGTGCCAGCAGCTACACTAGCGGGGGGGCAATTGAGCAGTTCTTC. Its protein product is CASSYTSGGAIEQFF.

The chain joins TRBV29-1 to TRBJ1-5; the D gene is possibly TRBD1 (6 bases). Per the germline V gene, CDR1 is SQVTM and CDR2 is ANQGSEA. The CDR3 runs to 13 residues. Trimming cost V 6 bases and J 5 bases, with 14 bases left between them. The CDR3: CSVTQGGDQPQHF. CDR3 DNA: TGCAGCGTGACACAGGGAGGGGATCAGCCCCAGCATTTT.

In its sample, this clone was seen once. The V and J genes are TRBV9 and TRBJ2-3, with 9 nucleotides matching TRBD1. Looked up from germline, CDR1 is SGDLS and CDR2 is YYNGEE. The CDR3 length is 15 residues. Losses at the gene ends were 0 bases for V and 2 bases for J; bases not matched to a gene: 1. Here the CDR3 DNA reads TGTGCCAGCAGCGTAGAACAGGGGGCCACAGATACGCAGTATTTT. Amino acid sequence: CASSVEQGATDTQYF. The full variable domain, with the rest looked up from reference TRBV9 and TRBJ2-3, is DSGVTQTPKHLITATGQRVTLRCSPRSGDLSVYWYQQSLDQGLQFLIQYYNGEERAKGNILERFSAQQFPDLHSELNLSSLELGDSALYFCASSVEQGATDTQYFGPGTRLTVL.